This passage covers 3 T cell receptor beta chains from one sample sequenced in a study of preoperative IRX-2 immunotherapy in early breast cancer. The data were produced by immunoSEQ multiplex PCR, yet TCRdb's version contains in-frame clones alone and is incomplete. The table has about 37,000 clones, roughly four fifths seen once. Described treatment: preoperative locoregional IRX-2 cytokine immunotherapy. The input for sequencing was lymph node tissue, taken after IRX-2 immunotherapy. The receptor set was obtained from a human donor with breast cancer.

The CDR3 coding sequence is TGTGCCAGCAGCTCCGGCCGTGGGCCGAGGGACATCATATATTTT. This translates into CASSSGRGPRDIIYF. The V and J genes are TRBV11-3 and TRBJ1-3; tentatively, D is TRBD1 (6 bases). This CDR3 has 15 residues. The V gene lost 4 bases and the J gene lost 12 bases, with 22 bases spanning the gap. In germline, CDR1 is SGHNT, CDR2 YENEEA.

On this clone itself: Relative to the germline gene, one junction end is altered; a read error may explain this. This chain links TRBV28 with TRBJ2-5, with 7 bases that match TRBD1. Germline CDR1 MDHEN, CDR2 SYDVKM. This CDR3 region has 12 residues. The CDR3 region is CASSLTGSRGHF. The CDR3, as DNA: TGTGCCAGCAGTTTAACGGGGTCGAGGGGGCACTTC.

The rearrangement links TRBV14 to TRBJ1-2; D is unresolved. The germline V gene has CDR1 SGHDN and CDR2 FVKESK. The CDR3 has 14 residues. Trimming shortened V by 3 bases and J by 6 bases, and 14 bases separated the two germline ends. CDR3 protein: CASSHRARGDGYTF. Written as DNA, the CDR3 is TGTGCCAGCAGCCACCGGGCCCGAGGAGATGGCTACACCTTC.